The 31 T cell receptor beta chains in this list originate from one sample, sequenced in a study of beta chain features in type 1 diabetes. Study observations and caveats: Type 1 diabetes patients showed a moderate but significant shortening of TCRB CDR3s in all four CD4+ subsets.

These receptors are not linked to any known antigen. Investigators reverse transcribed all isolated RNA, so they sequenced expressed TCRB transcripts. TCRdb keeps only in-frame clones here, not all; method: immunoSEQ multiplex PCR. The table lists under 300,000 clones, 24% of them singletons. The specimen sequenced was naive CD4+ T cells from blood. Receptors originate from a woman in her 30s with type 1 diabetes.

This clone was seen only a few times. The rearrangement uses TRBV28 and TRBJ2-5; 7 bases are a match to TRBD1. Germline V gene lookup returns CDR1 MDHEN and CDR2 SYDVKM. The CDR3 spans 14 residues. The V gene end was trimmed by 5 bases and the J gene end by 5 bases; junction bases not matched to a gene: 8. The CDR3 region has the DNA TGTGCCAGCAGTCTACAGACAGGGACCGAGACCCAGTACTTC. Translation: CASSLQTGTETQYF. The variable domain in full, with the rest retrieved from reference TRBV28 and TRBJ2-5, is DVKVTQSSRYLVKRTGEKVFLECVQDMDHENMFWYRQDPGLGLRLIYFSYDVKMKEKGDIPEGYSVSREKKERFSLILESASTNQTSMYLCASSLQTGTETQYFGPGTRLLVL.

The chain carries TRBV7-2 and TRBJ2-1; D might be TRBD2 (6 bases). The length of the CDR3 is 16 residues. Deletions cut 5 bases from V and 4 bases from J, with 18 bases between. CDR1 is SGHTA, CDR2 FQGNSA, per germline. CDR3 amino acids: CASSPYWEAAYNEQFF. The CDR3, as DNA: TGTGCCAGCAGCCCATACTGGGAGGCAGCATACAATGAGCAGTTCTTC.

J is TRBJ1-2 and V is TRBV25-1; 12 nucleotides agree with TRBD1. This CDR3 region has 13 residues. V lost 6 bases to trimming and J lost 7 bases; unmatched junction nucleotides: 3. Germline V gene data show CDR1 as MGHDK and CDR2 as SYGVNS. The CDR3 region is CASRGTGGSGYTF. CDR3 nucleotides: TGTGCCAGCAGGGGGACAGGGGGCTCTGGCTACACCTTC.

In its sample, this clone was seen a few times. The gene calls are TRBV6-5 and TRBJ2-5; tentatively, D is TRBD1 (5 bases). V lost 1 base and J 4 bases, leaving 10 bases between the germline ends. The CDR3 has 14 residues. Germline-derived CDR1 and CDR2 are MNHEY and SVGAGI. The CDR3 reads CASSYWGTGETQYF. The CDR3 nucleotides are TGTGCCAGCAGTTACTGGGGCACTGGAGAGACCCAGTACTTC.

The chain recombines TRBV18 with TRBJ1-3, with no clear D. There are 15 residues in the CDR3. V was cut by 0 bases and J by 0 bases, with 6 bases left in between. Germline V gives CDR1 KGHSH, CDR2 LQKENI. CDR3 DNA sequence: TGTGCCAGCTCACCACCCTCGAGCTCTGGAAACACCATATATTTT. This codes for CASSPPSSSGNTIYF.

The chain couples TRBV28 to TRBJ1-2, with no clear D. The CDR3 runs 11 residues. Germline V lookup: CDR1 MDHEN, CDR2 SYDVKM. Trimming took off 5 bases at V and 8 bases at J, with 9 bases between the two ends. DNA for the CDR3: TGTGCCAGCAGTAACAGTGCGGGCTACACCTTC. Translating gives CASSNSAGYTF.

This clone was observed once. The CDR3: CASSWTSGSSYEQYF. The CDR3 DNA sequence: TGTGCCAGCAGCTGGACTAGCGGGAGTTCCTACGAGCAGTACTTC. This chain uses TRBV7-2 with TRBJ2-7; 13 positions agree with TRBD2. CDR1 is SGHTA, CDR2 FQGNSA, per germline. CDR3 length: 15 residues. With V trimmed by 4 bases and J by 1 base, 1 base remained unmatched.

The genes are TRBV5-8 and TRBJ1-1, with D tentatively TRBD1 (6 bases). The CDR3 covers 12 residues. Germline V CDR1 and CDR2: SGHTS, YDEGEE. V dropped 3 bases and J dropped 10 bases, with 13 bases sitting between them. The CDR3 coding sequence is TGTGCCAGCAGCTCCCACAGGGTTAGAGCTTTCTTT. Amino acid sequence: CASSSHRVRAFF.

Here the CDR3 DNA reads TGTGCCTGGACGAGTACAGGCAACGAGCAGTACTTC. The encoded protein is CAWTSTGNEQYF. The chain has TRBV30 and TRBJ2-7, with TRBD1 as a possible D gene (5 bases). The CDR3 is 12 amino acids. V was cut by 4 bases and J by 5 bases, with 12 bases left in between. Germline V gene lookup returns CDR1 GTSNPN and CDR2 SVGIG (reference sequence).

This clone has a handful of counts. V is TRBV18 and J is TRBJ2-3; TRBD2 matches at 10 bases. The germline V gene encodes CDR1 KGHSH and CDR2 LQKENI. The CDR3 contains 15 residues. V gave up 3 bases and J gave up 6 bases; unmatched junction bases: 6. DNA of the CDR3: TGTGCCAGCTCACCCGCTAGCGGGAGTTTGGATACGCAGTATTTT. Its protein is CASSPASGSLDTQYF.

V and J are TRBV11-3 and TRBJ2-7; the D is unclear. Trimming took 4 bases from V and 3 from J, leaving 4 bases between them. The CDR3 sequence is 11 residues long. The germline V gene has CDR1 SGHNT and CDR2 YENEEA. CDR3 nucleotide sequence: TGTGCCAGCAGCTCCCTCTACGAGCAGTACTTC. This encodes CASSSLYEQYF.

The chain carries TRBV30 and TRBJ2-6, with D maybe TRBD2 (6 bases). Germline values: CDR1 GTSNPN, CDR2 SVGIG (reference sequence). Trimming stripped 5 bases from V and 2 bases from J, with 16 bases between. This CDR3 is built from 16 residues. CDR3 protein: CAWDRRGSAGANVLTF. For the CDR3, the DNA is TGTGCCTGGGATCGGAGGGGAAGCGCTGGGGCCAACGTCCTGACTTTC.

This rearrangement joins TRBV11-2 to TRBJ2-5, with 9 bases identical to TRBD1. V trimming: 6 bases; J trimming: 4 bases; junction bases outside the gene matches: 9. The CDR3 has 15 amino acids. The germline gives CDR1 SGHAT, CDR2 FQNNGV. The CDR3 DNA sequence: TGTGCCAGCAGACGACCGGGACAGGGAGGAGAGACCCAGTACTTC. Residues: CASRRPGQGGETQYF.

This clone was counted between two and nine times. The same CDR3 also results from other DNA sequences found in this sample. The chain recombines TRBV5-1 with TRBJ2-7; 11 bases align to TRBD1. CDR1 is SGHRS, CDR2 YFSETQ, per germline. V was clipped by 4 bases and J by 3 bases; unmatched bases: 3. The CDR3 runs 14 residues. CDR3 DNA: TGCGCCAGCAGCCCCGGGACAGGGGGCTACGAGCAGTACTTC. Translated: CASSPGTGGYEQYF.

The chain uses TRBV27 and TRBJ2-4; D not certain. This CDR3 has 11 residues. Germline V gene sequence: CDR1 MNHEY, CDR2 SMNVEV (reference sequence). V lost 6 bases to trimming and J lost 7 bases, with 7 bases between them. The CDR3 protein is CASSKLNIQYF. CDR3 in DNA: TGTGCCAGCAGCAAATTGAACATTCAGTACTTC.

The rearrangement joins TRBV5-4 to TRBJ2-1; 8 bases map to TRBD2. The CDR3 consists of 14 residues. The germline V gene has CDR1 SGHNT and CDR2 YYREEE (reference sequence). V lost 7 bases to trimming and J lost 6 bases; unmatched junction nucleotides: 9. As DNA, the CDR3 is TGTGCCAGCGCCAGCGGGAGTCCTGGCAATGAGCAGTTCTTC. Protein product: CASASGSPGNEQFF.

The rearrangement links TRBV5-1 to TRBJ2-1; 13 nucleotides line up with TRBD2. CDR1 SGHRS and CDR2 YFSETQ come from the germline V gene. The CDR3 loop spans 16 amino acids. The trim removed 4 bases at V and 7 bases at J, leaving 8 bases unmatched. The CDR3 bases are TGCGCCAGCAGCCCTACCGGGACTAGCGGGATGAATGAGCAGTTCTTC. Amino acids: CASSPTGTSGMNEQFF.

This chain links TRBV30 with TRBJ2-2; possible D gene TRBD2, 5 bases. Germline V gene lookup returns CDR1 GTSNPN and CDR2 SVGIG (reference sequence). The CDR3 runs 15 residues. With 3 bases removed from V and 3 bases from J, the gap between germline ends came to 14 bases. The CDR3 is CAWRAGYYDTGELFF. Here the CDR3 DNA reads TGTGCCTGGAGGGCGGGCTACTACGACACCGGGGAGCTGTTTTTT. Based on the CDR3 plus reference TRBV30 and TRBJ2-2, the full variable domain is SQTIHQWPATLVQPVGSPLSLECTVEGTSNPNLYWYRQAAGRGLQLLFYSVGIGQISSEVPQNLSASRPQDRQFILSSKKLLLSDSGFYLCAWRAGYYDTGELFFGEGSRLTVL.

This clone was found once. The V call is TRBV7-9, the J call TRBJ2-1; 8 bases are a match to TRBD2. Germline V gene sequence: CDR1 SEHNR, CDR2 FQNEAQ (reference sequence). With 4 bases clipped from V and 9 bases from J, the junction kept 5 bases outside the gene matches. This CDR3 is built from 13 residues. This chain's CDR3 is CASSSAGGSEQFF. In nucleotides, the CDR3 is TGTGCCAGCAGCTCCGCGGGGGGCAGTGAGCAGTTCTTC.

V and J are TRBV5-1 and TRBJ1-5; TRBD1 matches 8 bases. V shed 3 bases and J 5 bases; nucleotides not matched to a gene: 1. CDR3 length equals 13 residues. The germline V gene has CDR1 SGHRS and CDR2 YFSETQ. CDR3 bases: TGCGCCAGCAGCTCGGACAGGGATCAGCCCCAGCATTTT. Amino acid sequence: CASSSDRDQPQHF.

The gene calls are TRBV15 and TRBJ2-7; 10 bases line up with TRBD1. The CDR3 runs 14 residues. The ends lost 1 base at V and 5 bases at J; junction bases unmatched: 2. Germline V gives CDR1 LNHNV, CDR2 YYDKDF (reference sequence). The CDR3 loop is CATSRGGQGHEQYF. CDR3 nucleotides: TGTGCCACCAGCAGAGGGGGACAGGGGCACGAGCAGTACTTC. Supplemented by reference TRBV15 and TRBJ2-7, the full variable domain reads DAMVIQNPRYQVTQFGKPVTLSCSQTLNHNVMYWYQQKSSQAPKLLFHYYDKDFNNEADTPDNFQSRRPNTSFCFLDIRSPGLGDTAMYLCATSRGGQGHEQYFGPGTRLTVT.

This rearrangement joins TRBV28 to TRBJ1-5; possible D gene TRBD1, 5 bases. Trimming shortened V by 8 bases and J by 2 bases, and 16 bases separated the two germline ends. The CDR3 has 15 amino acids. The germline V gene has CDR1 MDHEN and CDR2 SYDVKM. DNA of the CDR3: TGTGCCAGCTTAGGGGCCCCCGCGGGCAATCAGCCCCAGCATTTT. This translates into CASLGAPAGNQPQHF.

This clone was picked up a small number of times. The chain recombines TRBV28 with TRBJ2-2, with TRBD1 identical over 9 bases. The length of the CDR3 is 15 residues. V lost 3 bases to trimming and J lost 13 bases; unmatched junction nucleotides: 12. The germline gives CDR1 MDHEN, CDR2 SYDVKM. The CDR3 region is CASSFRDRVSGGLFF. The CDR3 bases are TGTGCCAGCAGTTTTCGGGACAGGGTTAGCGGTGGGCTGTTTTTT.

The chain couples TRBV30 to TRBJ2-3; 8 nucleotides line up with TRBD1. Germline CDR1 and CDR2: GTSNPN and SVGIG (reference sequence). V was pared by 7 bases and J by 1 base, with 7 bases of the junction left unmatched. The CDR3 covers 14 residues. In nucleotides, the CDR3 is TGTGCCTTTGGCCCGACAGGGGGCACAGATACGCAGTATTTT. Translating it yields CAFGPTGGTDTQYF.

J is TRBJ2-1 and V is TRBV11-2; the match to TRBD2 covers 9 bases. CDR1 SGHAT and CDR2 FQNNGV come from the germline V gene. Trimming cost V 5 bases and J 10 bases; bases outside gene matches: 18. The CDR3 length is 17 residues. The DNA of the CDR3 is TGTGCCAGCAGCCTAGTCCGCGAGACTAGCGGAGAGGGGGAGCAGTTCTTC. Translated: CASSLVRETSGEGEQFF.

The chain carries TRBV7-3 and TRBJ2-3; 9 bases agree with TRBD2. CDR1 is SGHTA, CDR2 FQGTGA, per germline. This CDR3 comprises 15 residues. Germline trimming cut 5 bases from V and 2 bases from J; bases unmatched to any gene: 5. The DNA of the CDR3 is TGTGCCAGCAGCGTCGCGGGAGGGAACACAGATACGCAGTATTTT. Translated: CASSVAGGNTDTQYF.

This clone is a singleton in its sample. The gene calls are TRBV5-1 and TRBJ2-2; 11 bases are shared with TRBD2. This CDR3 spans 14 amino acids. With V trimmed by 4 bases and J by 6 bases, 2 bases remained unmatched. Germline V gene data show CDR1 as SGHRS and CDR2 as YFSETQ. The CDR3 spells CASSKGLAAGELFF. The CDR3 bases are TGCGCCAGCAGCAAGGGACTAGCGGCCGGGGAGCTGTTTTTT.

CDR3 sequence reads: CSGRGVEETQYF. The CDR3, as DNA: TGCAGCGGCCGCGGGGTTGAAGAGACCCAGTACTTC. V gene TRBV29-1 combines with J gene TRBJ2-5; maybe TRBD2 (6 bases). The CDR3 contains 12 residues. Germline V gene data show CDR1 as SQVTM and CDR2 as ANQGSEA. V was shortened by 7 bases and J by 3 bases, with 12 bases between the two germline ends.

This chain joins TRBV9 and TRBJ2-1; TRBD2 matches at 13 bases. V was pared by 1 base and J by 10 bases, with 8 bases of the junction left unmatched. CDR1 SGDLS and CDR2 YYNGEE come from the germline V gene. This CDR3 contains 16 residues. The CDR3 spells CASSVTSGRAWGEQFF. The CDR3 DNA reads as TGTGCCAGCAGCGTAACTAGCGGGAGGGCCTGGGGGGAGCAGTTCTTC.

This clone was detected a few times. V is TRBV20-1 and J is TRBJ2-1; D ambiguous. This CDR3 spans 11 amino acids. Looked up from germline, CDR1 is DFQATT and CDR2 is SNEGSKA (reference sequence). Between the trimmed V and J ends, which lost 5 bases and 9 bases, there was a span of 11 bases. The CDR3 region has the DNA TGCAGTGCTCAGAGGCCCGTTGAGCAGTTCTTC. Encoded protein: CSAQRPVEQFF.

This clone was observed a handful of times. The chain joins TRBV19 to TRBJ1-2; no clear D. Trimming took off 3 bases at V and 6 bases at J, with 11 bases between the two ends. The CDR3 totals 13 residues. Germline CDR1 reads LNHDA; CDR2 reads SQIVND (reference sequence). The CDR3 coding sequence is TGTGCCAGTAGTATCTGGACTTATGATGGCTACACCTTC. This codes for CASSIWTYDGYTF.